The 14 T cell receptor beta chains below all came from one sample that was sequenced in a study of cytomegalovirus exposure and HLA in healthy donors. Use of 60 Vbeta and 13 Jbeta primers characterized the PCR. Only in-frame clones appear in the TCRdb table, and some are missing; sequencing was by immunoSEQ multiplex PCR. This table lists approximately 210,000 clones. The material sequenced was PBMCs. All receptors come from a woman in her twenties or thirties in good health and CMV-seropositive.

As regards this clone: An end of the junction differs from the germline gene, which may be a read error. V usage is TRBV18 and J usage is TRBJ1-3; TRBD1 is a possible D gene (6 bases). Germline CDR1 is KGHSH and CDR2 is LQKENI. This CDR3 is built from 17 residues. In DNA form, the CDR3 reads TGTGCCAGCTCGCCACGGACGGGGGGCAGCTCTGGAAACACCATATATTTT. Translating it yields CASSPRTGGSSGNTIYF.

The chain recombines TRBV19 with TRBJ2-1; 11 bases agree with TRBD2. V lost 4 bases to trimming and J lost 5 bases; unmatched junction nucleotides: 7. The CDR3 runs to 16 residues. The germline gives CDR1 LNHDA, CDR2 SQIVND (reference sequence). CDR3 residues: CASSTYPGLADNEQFF. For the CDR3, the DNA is TGTGCCAGTAGTACTTATCCGGGACTAGCGGACAATGAGCAGTTCTTC.

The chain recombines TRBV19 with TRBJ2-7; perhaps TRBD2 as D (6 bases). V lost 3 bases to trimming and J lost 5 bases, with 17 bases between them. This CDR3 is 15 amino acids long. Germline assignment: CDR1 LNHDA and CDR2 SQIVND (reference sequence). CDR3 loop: CASSIGTGVGNEQYF. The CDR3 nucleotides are TGTGCCAGTAGTATCGGGACGGGAGTAGGGAACGAGCAGTACTTC.

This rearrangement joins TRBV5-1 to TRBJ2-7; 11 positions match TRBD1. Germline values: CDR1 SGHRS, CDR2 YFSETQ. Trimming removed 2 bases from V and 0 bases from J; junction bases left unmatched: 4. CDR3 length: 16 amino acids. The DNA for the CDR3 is TGCGCCAGCAGCTTAAGGACAGGGGGCGCCTCCTACGAGCAGTACTTC. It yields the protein CASSLRTGGASYEQYF.

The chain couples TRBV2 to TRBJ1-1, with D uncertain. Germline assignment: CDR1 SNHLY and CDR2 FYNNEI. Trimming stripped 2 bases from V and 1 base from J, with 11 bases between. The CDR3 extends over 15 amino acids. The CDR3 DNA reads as TGTGCCAGCAGTGAATTGGGCCGAACGAACACTGAAGCTTTCTTT. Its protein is CASSELGRTNTEAFF.

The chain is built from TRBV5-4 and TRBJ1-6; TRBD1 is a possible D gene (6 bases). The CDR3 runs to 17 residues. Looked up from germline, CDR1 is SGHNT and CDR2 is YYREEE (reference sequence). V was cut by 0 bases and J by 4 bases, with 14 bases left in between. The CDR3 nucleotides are TGTGCCAGCAGCTTGGCCGTCAGGGGCCTATATAATTCACCCCTCCACTTT. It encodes CASSLAVRGLYNSPLHF.

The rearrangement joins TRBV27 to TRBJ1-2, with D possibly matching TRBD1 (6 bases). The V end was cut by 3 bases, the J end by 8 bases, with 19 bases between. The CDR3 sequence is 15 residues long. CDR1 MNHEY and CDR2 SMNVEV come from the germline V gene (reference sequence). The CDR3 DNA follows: TGTGCCAGCAGTTTCACAGACAGGTCGCTTTCGGGCTACACCTTC. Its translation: CASSFTDRSLSGYTF.

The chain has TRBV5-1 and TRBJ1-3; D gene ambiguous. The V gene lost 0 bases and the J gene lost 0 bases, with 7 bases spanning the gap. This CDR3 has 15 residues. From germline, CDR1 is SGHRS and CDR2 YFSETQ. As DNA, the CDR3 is TGCGCCAGCAGCTTGGGTCAGGCCTCTGGAAACACCATATATTTT. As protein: CASSLGQASGNTIYF.

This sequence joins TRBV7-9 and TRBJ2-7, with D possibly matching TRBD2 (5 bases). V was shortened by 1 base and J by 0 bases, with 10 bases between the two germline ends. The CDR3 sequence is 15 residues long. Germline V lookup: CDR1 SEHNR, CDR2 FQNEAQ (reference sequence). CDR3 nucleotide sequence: TGTGCCAGCAGCTTAGTCCCGGGAAGCTCCTACGAGCAGTACTTC. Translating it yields CASSLVPGSSYEQYF. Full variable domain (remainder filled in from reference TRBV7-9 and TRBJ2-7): DTGVSQNPRHKITKRGQNVTFRCDPISEHNRLYWYRQTLGQGPEFLTYFQNEAQLEKSRLLSDRFSAERPKGSFSTLEIQRTEQGDSAMYLCASSLVPGSSYEQYFGPGTRLTVT.

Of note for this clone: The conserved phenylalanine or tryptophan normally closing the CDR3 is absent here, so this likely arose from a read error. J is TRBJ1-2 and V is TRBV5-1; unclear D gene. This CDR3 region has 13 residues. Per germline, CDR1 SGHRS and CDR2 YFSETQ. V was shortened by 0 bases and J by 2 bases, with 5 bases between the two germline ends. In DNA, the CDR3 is TGCGCCAGCAGCTTGGGGTTCAACTATGGCTACACCTCC. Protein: CASSLGFNYGYTS.

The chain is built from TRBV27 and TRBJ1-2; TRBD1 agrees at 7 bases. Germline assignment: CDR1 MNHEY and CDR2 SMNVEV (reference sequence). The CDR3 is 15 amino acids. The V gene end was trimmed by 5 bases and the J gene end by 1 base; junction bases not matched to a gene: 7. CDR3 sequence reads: CASSPDRRYNYGYTF. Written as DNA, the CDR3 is TGTGCCAGCAGTCCGGACAGGAGGTATAACTATGGCTACACCTTC.

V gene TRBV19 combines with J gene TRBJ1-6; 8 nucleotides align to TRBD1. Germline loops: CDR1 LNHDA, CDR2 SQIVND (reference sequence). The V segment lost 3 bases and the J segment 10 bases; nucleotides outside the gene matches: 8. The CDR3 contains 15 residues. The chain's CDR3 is CASSIRGQGGSPLHF. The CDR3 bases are TGTGCCAGTAGTATTCGAGGACAGGGCGGCTCACCCCTCCACTTT. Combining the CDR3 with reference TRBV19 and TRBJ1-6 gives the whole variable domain DGGITQSPKYLFRKEGQNVTLSCEQNLNHDAMYWYRQDPGQGLRLIYYSQIVNDFQKGDIAEGYSVSREKKESFPLTVTSAQKNPTAFYLCASSIRGQGGSPLHFGNGTRLTVT.

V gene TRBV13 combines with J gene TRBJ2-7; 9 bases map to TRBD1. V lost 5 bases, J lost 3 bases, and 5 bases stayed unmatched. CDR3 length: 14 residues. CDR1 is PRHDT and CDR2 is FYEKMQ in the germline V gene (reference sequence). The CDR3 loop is CASSTGQGVYEQYF. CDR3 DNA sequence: TGTGCCAGCAGCACGGGACAGGGAGTCTACGAGCAGTACTTC.

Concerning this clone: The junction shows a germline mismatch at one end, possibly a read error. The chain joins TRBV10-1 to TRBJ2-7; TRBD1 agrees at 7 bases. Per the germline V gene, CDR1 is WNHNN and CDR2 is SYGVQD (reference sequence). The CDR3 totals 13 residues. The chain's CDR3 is CASSRQGSYGQYF. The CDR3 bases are TGCGCCAGCAGCAGACAGGGATCCTACGGGCAGTACTTC.